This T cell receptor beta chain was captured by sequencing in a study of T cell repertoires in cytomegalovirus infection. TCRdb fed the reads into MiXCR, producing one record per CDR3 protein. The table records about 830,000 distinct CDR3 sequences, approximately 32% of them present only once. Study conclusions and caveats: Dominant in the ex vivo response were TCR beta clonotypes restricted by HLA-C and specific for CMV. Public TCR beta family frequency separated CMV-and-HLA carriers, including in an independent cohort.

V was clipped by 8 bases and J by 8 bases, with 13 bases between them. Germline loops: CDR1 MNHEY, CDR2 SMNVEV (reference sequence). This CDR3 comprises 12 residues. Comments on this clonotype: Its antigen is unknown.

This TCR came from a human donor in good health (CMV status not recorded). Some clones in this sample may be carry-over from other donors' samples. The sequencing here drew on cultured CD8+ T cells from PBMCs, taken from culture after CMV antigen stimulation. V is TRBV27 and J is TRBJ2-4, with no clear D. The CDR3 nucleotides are TGTGCCAGCGGTCCGGGCGAGCACATTCAGTACTTC. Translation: CASGPGEHIQYF.